The text below deals with one T cell receptor beta chain. Its antigen remains unknown. Sequenced by immunoSEQ multiplex PCR; TCRdb stores in-frame clones only, minus some. The sample has tens of thousands of clones, 80% to 90% seen once. The data are from a study of OX40 agonist ivuxolimab in advanced cancers. Study at large: The dose-escalation group included hepatocellular carcinoma, melanoma, renal cell carcinoma and head and neck cancer. A history of anti-PD-1, anti-PD-L1 or anti-CTLA-4 therapy was acceptable, and roughly 40% had some. General study findings and limits: The authors also found low normalized T-cell clonal expansion in some nonresponders.

Trimming removed 0 bases from V and 0 bases from J, with 18 bases in between. The CDR3 extends over 18 amino acids. The germline gives CDR1 MNHEY, CDR2 SMNVEV (reference sequence). The sample in question was CD4+ or CD8+ T cells sorted from blood, obtained in a trial of the OX40 agonist ivuxolimab. This TCR was recovered from an adult with an advanced solid tumor such as melanoma, head and neck, liver or kidney cancer. The V gene is TRBV27, the J gene TRBJ2-7, with D unclear. The CDR3, as DNA: TGTGCCAGCAGTTTATCGATGGCAAGCTGGTCGTACTCCTACGAGCAGTACTTC. It is translated as CASSLSMASWSYSYEQYF.